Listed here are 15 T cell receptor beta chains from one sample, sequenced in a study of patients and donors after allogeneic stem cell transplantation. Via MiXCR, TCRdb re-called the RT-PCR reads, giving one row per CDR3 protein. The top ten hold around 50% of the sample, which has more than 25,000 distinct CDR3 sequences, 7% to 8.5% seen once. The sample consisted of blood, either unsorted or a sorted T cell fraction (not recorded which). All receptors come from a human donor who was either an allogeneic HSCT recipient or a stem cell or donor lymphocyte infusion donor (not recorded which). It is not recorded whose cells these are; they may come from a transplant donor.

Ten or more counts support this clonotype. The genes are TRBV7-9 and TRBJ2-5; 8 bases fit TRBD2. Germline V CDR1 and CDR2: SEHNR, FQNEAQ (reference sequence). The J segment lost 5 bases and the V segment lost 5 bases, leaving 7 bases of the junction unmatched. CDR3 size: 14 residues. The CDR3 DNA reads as TGTGCCAGCAGCCCCGGGGGGGCGTATGAGACCCAGTACTTC. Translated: CASSPGGAYETQYF.

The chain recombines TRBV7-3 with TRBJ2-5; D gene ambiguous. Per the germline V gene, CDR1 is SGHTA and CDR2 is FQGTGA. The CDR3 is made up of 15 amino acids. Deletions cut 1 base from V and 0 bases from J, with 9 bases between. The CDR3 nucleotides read TGTGCCAGCAGCTTAATGGGCGCGTACCAAGAGACCCAGTACTTC. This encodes CASSLMGAYQETQYF.

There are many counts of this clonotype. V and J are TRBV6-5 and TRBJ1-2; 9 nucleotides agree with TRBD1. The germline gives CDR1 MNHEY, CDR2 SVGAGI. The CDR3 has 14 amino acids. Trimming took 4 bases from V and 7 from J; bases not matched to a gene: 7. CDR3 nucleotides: TGTGCCAGCAGTTCAACAGGGGGCGCAAGTGGCTACACCTTC. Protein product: CASSSTGGASGYTF.

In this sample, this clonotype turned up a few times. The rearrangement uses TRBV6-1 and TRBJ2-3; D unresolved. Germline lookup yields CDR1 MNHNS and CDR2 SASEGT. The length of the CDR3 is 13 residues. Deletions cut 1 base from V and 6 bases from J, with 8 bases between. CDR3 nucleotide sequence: TGTGCCAGCAGTGAAGACTACTCCGATACGCAGTATTTT. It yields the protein CASSEDYSDTQYF.

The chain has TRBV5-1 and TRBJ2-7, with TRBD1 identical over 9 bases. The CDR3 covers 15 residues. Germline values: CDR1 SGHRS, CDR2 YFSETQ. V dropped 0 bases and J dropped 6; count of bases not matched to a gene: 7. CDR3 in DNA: TGCGCCAGCAGCTTGGGGGGACAGGGAGTTGGCGAGCAGTACTTC. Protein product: CASSLGGQGVGEQYF. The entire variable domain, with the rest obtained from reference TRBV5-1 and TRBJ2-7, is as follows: KAGVTQTPRYLIKTRGQQVTLSCSPISGHRSVSWYQQTPGQGLQFLFEYFSETQRNKGNFPGRFSGRQFSNSRSEMNVSTLELGDSALYLCASSLGGQGVGEQYFGPGTRLTVT.

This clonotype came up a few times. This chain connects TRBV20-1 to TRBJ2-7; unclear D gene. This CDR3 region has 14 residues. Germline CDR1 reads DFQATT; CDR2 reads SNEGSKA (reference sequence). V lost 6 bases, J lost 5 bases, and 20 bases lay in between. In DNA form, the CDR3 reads TGCAGTGCCCTCGCTGGCACCGGTCTCCACGAGCAGTACTTC. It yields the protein CSALAGTGLHEQYF.

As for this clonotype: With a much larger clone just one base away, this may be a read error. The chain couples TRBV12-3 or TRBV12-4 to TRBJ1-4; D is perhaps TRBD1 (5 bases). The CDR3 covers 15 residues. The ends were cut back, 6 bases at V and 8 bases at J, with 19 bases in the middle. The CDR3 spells CASSPPLGESEKLFF. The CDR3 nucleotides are TGTGCCAGCAGCCCGCCCTTGGGGGAAAGCGAAAAACTGTTTTTT.

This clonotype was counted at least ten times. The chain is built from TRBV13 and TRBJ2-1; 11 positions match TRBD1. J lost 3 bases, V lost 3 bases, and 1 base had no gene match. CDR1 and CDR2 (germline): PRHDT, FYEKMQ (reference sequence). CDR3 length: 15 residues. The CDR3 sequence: CASSLDRGLYNEQFF. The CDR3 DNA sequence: TGTGCCAGCAGCTTGGACAGGGGGCTCTACAATGAGCAGTTCTTC.

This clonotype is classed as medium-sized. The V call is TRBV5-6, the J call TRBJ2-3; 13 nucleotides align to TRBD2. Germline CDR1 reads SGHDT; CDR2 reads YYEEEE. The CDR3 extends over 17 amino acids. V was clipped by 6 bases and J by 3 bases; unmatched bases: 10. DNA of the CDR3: TGTGCCAGCAACCAAGGATCGGGACTAGCGGGGACAGATACGCAGTATTTT. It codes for CASNQGSGLAGTDTQYF.

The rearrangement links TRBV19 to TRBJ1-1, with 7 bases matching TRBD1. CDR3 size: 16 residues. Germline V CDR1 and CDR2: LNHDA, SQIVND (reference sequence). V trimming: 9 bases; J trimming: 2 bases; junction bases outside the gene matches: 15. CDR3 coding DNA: TGTGCCAGCTCGCTAAGACAGGGCCTCAGAAACACTGAAGCTTTCTTT. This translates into CASSLRQGLRNTEAFF.

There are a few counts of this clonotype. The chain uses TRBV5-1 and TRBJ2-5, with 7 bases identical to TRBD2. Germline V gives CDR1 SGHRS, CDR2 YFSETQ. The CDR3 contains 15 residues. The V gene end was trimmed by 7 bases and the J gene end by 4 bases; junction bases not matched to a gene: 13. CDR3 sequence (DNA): TGCGCCAGCGCGCTTTGGGGGGGGGATGGAGAGACCCAGTACTTC. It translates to CASALWGGDGETQYF.

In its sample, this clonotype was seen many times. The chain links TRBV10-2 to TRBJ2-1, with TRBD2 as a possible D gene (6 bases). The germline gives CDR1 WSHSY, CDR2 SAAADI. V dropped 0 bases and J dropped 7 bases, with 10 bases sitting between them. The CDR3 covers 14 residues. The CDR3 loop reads CASSESGSSNEQFF. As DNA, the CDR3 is TGCGCCAGCAGTGAGTCCGGGAGTTCGAATGAGCAGTTCTTC.

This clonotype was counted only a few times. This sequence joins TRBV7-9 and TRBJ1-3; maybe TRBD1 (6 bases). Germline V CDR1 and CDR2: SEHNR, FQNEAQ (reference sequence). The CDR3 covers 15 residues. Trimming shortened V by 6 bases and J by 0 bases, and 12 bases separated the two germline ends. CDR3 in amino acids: CASSTGTLSGNTIYF. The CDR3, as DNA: TGTGCCAGCAGTACAGGGACTCTCTCTGGAAACACCATATATTTT. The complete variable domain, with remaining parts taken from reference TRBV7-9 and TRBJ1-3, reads DTGVSQNPRHKITKRGQNVTFRCDPISEHNRLYWYRQTLGQGPEFLTYFQNEAQLEKSRLLSDRFSAERPKGSFSTLEIQRTEQGDSAMYLCASSTGTLSGNTIYFGEGSWLTVV.

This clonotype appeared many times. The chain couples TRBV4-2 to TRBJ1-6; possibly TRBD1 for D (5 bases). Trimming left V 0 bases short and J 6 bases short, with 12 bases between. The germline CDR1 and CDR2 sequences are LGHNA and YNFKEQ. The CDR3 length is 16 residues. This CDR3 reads CASSQDNAGGNSPLHF. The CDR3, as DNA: TGTGCCAGCAGCCAAGATAACGCGGGGGGTAATTCACCCCTCCACTTT.

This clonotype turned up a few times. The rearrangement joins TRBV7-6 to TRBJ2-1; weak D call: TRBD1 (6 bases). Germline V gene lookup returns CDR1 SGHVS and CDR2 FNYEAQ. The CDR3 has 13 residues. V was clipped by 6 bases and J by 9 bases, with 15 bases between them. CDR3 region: CASSSTPGVEQFF. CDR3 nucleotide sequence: TGTGCCAGCAGTTCAACCCCAGGGGTTGAGCAGTTCTTC.